This record covers a single T cell receptor beta chain. These data originate in a study of CD8 T cells in Susac syndrome. Trimming took off 4 bases at V and 4 bases at J, with 8 bases between the two ends. The CDR3 totals 13 residues. Germline V gene data show CDR1 as SGHTA and CDR2 as FQGTGA. RNA totalling about 0.5 to 1 ug underwent reverse transcription with random hexamers. TCRdb passed the immunoSEQ multiplex PCR reads through MiXCR, listing each CDR3 protein once. The sample lists about 140,000 distinct CDR3 sequences, about 95% occurring once. The receptor was derived from a human donor with Susac syndrome. The specimen sequenced was CD4+ T cells from PBMCs. The genes are TRBV7-3 and TRBJ2-1; D is possibly TRBD2 (6 bases). The CDR3: CASSSGSYNEQFF. DNA for the CDR3: TGTGCCAGCAGCTCCGGGAGTTACAATGAGCAGTTCTTC.